This entry features one T cell receptor (beta chain) sequence. The antigen remains undetermined. The CDR3 has 17 amino acids. V shed 4 bases and J 1 base; nucleotides not matched to a gene: 4. CDR1 and CDR2 from the germline V gene are MNHEY and SVGAGI. TCRdb re-analysed the reads in MiXCR, keeping a single row per CDR3 protein. The data contain about 770,000 distinct CDR3 sequences, 25% to 35% of them singletons. This sample was taken from a study of T cell repertoires in cytomegalovirus infection. Study in general: Public signatures in TCR beta pointed to CMV infection and matching HLA type.

The sequence was collected from a human donor in good health (CMV status not recorded). Some clones in this sample may be carry-over from other donors' samples. The rearrangement links TRBV6-5 to TRBJ2-3, with 14 nucleotides matching TRBD2. Material: cultured CD8+ T cells from PBMCs, obtained from culture after CMV antigen stimulation. The CDR3 DNA is TGTGCCAGCAGTTTAGGACTAGCGGGGGGAGGCACAGATACGCAGTATTTT. It encodes CASSLGLAGGGTDTQYF.